Listed here is a single T cell receptor beta chain. What it binds is not known. The sample originates from a study of T cell responses to AZD1222 COVID-19 vaccine. Study context: Both about-4-week and about-12-week second-dose recipients were combined. Findings and limits, study-wide: Sampling captured repertoires only after the peak T cell response. Females made up more of the donors, who were largely white British, and clonal diversity may have come out too low.

Sequencing was performed with immunoSEQ multiplex PCR; in TCRdb, only in-frame clones are kept and a portion is missing. The data show 90,000 or so clones, approximately 90% seen once. This material consisted of peripheral blood, taken on day 0 of AZD1222 vaccination. This TCR was recovered from an adult in good health.

The CDR3 sequence is CASSFEDTNSPLHF. DNA for the CDR3: TGTGCCAGCAGCTTCGAGGACACCAATTCACCCCTCCACTTT. The J gene is TRBJ1-6, the V gene TRBV3-1 (or the pseudogene TRBV3-2); D is possibly TRBD1 (5 bases). V lost 5 bases and J lost 7, with 12 bases in between. CDR1 LGHDT and CDR2 YNNKEL come from the germline V gene (reference sequence). The CDR3 is 14 residues long.